Below, 6 T cell receptor beta chains from the same sample are listed, as sequenced in a study of PD-L1 blockade in urothelial cancer. Produced via immunoSEQ multiplex PCR; TCRdb's table is partial and in-frame only. Of around 63,000 clones in the sample, 75% to 85% were seen once. Regarding time point: pretreatment peripheral blood. This sample comprised PBMCs, obtained around atezolizumab (anti-PD-L1) treatment. The source is a man in his 70s with urothelial cancer.

This sequence joins TRBV5-1 and TRBJ1-1; the D gene is possibly TRBD1 (5 bases). Trimming removed 0 bases at V and 3 bases at J, with 9 bases between. CDR1 SGHRS and CDR2 YFSETQ come from the germline V gene. This CDR3 region has 14 residues. Here the CDR3 reads CASSLEGGDTEAFF. The CDR3 DNA is TGCGCCAGCAGCTTGGAGGGAGGGGACACTGAAGCTTTCTTT.

This clone came up a few times. The CDR3 loop is CAISDRGGPDTQYF. CDR3 coding DNA: TGTGCCATCAGTGACCGAGGGGGTCCAGATACGCAGTATTTT. V and J are TRBV10-3 and TRBJ2-3; the D gene is possibly TRBD1 (6 bases). The CDR3 extends over 14 amino acids. CDR1 is ENHRY and CDR2 is SYGVKD in the germline V gene. V was pared by 3 bases and J by 4 bases, with 11 bases between.

V usage is TRBV9 and J usage is TRBJ2-7; D is perhaps TRBD2 (5 bases). CDR1 and CDR2 from the germline V gene are SGDLS and YYNGEE. The V end lost 4 bases, the J end lost 3 bases, and 14 bases lay between the germline ends. CDR3 size: 14 residues. The DNA for the CDR3 is TGTGCCAGCAGCCCCAGCGGCAGGAGCTACGAGCAGTACTTC. This gives the protein CASSPSGRSYEQYF.

The chain uses TRBV10-3 and TRBJ1-1, with 9 nucleotides matching TRBD1. The CDR3 is made up of 13 amino acids. Germline V CDR1 and CDR2: ENHRY, SYGVKD. V was clipped by 7 bases and J by 4 bases; unmatched bases: 4. The DNA for the CDR3 is TGTGCCATCAATAGACAGGGGGGCACTGAAGCTTTCTTT. Protein: CAINRQGGTEAFF.

This sequence joins TRBV5-4 and TRBJ2-7, with TRBD1 as a possible D gene (5 bases). Germline V gene sequence: CDR1 SGHNT, CDR2 YYREEE (reference sequence). The CDR3 spans 14 residues. The V gene lost 4 bases and the J gene lost 0 bases, with 11 bases spanning the gap. Here the CDR3 DNA reads TGTGCCAGCAGCGGTAAGCAGGGCTCCTACGAGCAGTACTTC. Its protein is CASSGKQGSYEQYF. Full variable domain (outside the CDR3, taken from reference TRBV5-4 and TRBJ2-7): ETGVTQSPTHLIKTRGQQVTLRCSSQSGHNTVSWYQQALGQGPQFIFQYYREEENGRGNFPPRFSGLQFPNYSSELNVNALELDDSALYLCASSGKQGSYEQYFGPGTRLTVT.

This chain links TRBV2 with TRBJ2-2, with D perhaps matching TRBD2 (5 bases). Germline V gene sequence: CDR1 SNHLY, CDR2 FYNNEI. The CDR3 has 12 amino acids. The V end was cut by 7 bases, the J end by 7 bases, with 10 bases between. The CDR3 bases are TGTGCCAGCAAAATAGAGGGCGGGGAGCTGTTTTTT. It is translated as CASKIEGGELFF.